The clone carrying this T cell receptor beta chain was observed at least ten times. What it recognizes is unknown. The time point denotes: patch test 1, 2 weeks after DPC sensitization. The treatment is: therapeutic diphenylcyclopropenone sensitization with weekly scalp DPC. This specimen belongs to a study of human T cells and chemical hapten exposure. Study conclusions and caveats: DPC sensitization produced no change in TCRs with frequency above 1 in 1000. Expanded TCRs produced significantly more large CDR3 similarity clusters than controls did.

TCRdb reprocessed the RACE reads via MiXCR and lists one record per CDR3 protein. The repertoire consists of more than 100,000 distinct CDR3 sequences, with roughly an eighth occurring once and the leading ten covering 0.92%. This material consisted of whole blood, taken in connection with sensitization to the hapten diphenylcyclopropenone (DPC). The clonotype originates from a man younger than 35 with alopecia areata. Some clones in this sample may be carry-over from other donors' samples.

The CDR3 nucleotides are TGTGCCAGCAGCTCGGGACTAGCGGGGGTCAATGAGCAGTTCTTC. It translates to CASSSGLAGVNEQFF. This rearrangement joins TRBV7-2 to TRBJ2-1, with 14 positions matching TRBD2. The germline CDR1 and CDR2 sequences are SGHTA and FQGNSA. The V and J ends lost 4 bases and 6 bases, in that order; junction bases with no gene match: 2. The CDR3 is made up of 15 amino acids.